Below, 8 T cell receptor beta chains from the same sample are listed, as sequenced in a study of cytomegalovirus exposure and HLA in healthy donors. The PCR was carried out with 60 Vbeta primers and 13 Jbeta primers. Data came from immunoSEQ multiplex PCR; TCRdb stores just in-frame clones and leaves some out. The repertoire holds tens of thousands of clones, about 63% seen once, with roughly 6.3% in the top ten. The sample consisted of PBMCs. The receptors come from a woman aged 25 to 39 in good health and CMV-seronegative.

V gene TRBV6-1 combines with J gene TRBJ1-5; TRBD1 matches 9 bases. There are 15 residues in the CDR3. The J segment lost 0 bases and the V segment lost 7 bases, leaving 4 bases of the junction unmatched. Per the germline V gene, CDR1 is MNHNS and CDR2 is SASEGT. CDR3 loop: CASNRQGGSNQPQHF. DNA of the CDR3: TGTGCCAGCAACCGACAGGGGGGTAGCAATCAGCCCCAGCATTTT.

CDR3 sequence (DNA): TGCGCCAGCAGCTTTAGCCCCAGCGATACGCAGTATTTT. Its translation: CASSFSPSDTQYF. J is TRBJ2-3 and V is TRBV5-1; D is unclear. CDR1 and CDR2 (germline): SGHRS, YFSETQ. CDR3 length: 13 amino acids. V was pared by 2 bases and J by 6 bases, with 10 bases between.

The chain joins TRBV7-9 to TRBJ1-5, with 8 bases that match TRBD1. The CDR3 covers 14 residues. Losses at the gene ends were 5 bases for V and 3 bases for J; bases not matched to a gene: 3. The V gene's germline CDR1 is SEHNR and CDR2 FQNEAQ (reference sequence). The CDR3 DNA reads TGTGCCAGCAGCATGGGACAGGTCAATCAGCCCCAGCATTTT. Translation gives CASSMGQVNQPQHF.

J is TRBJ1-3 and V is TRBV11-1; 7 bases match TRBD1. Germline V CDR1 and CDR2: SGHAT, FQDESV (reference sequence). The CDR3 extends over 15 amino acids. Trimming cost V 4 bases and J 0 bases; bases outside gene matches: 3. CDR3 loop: CASSSDRVSGNTIYF. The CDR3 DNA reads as TGTGCCAGCAGCTCCGACAGGGTCTCTGGAAACACCATATATTTT.

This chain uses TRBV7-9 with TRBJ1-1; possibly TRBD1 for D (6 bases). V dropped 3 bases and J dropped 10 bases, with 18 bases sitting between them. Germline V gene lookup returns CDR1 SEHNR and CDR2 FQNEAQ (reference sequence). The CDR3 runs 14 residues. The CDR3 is CASSFGGAFAGAFF. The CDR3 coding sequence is TGTGCCAGCAGCTTCGGGGGGGCTTTTGCTGGAGCTTTCTTT. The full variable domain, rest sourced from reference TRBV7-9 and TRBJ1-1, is DTGVSQNPRHKITKRGQNVTFRCDPISEHNRLYWYRQTLGQGPEFLTYFQNEAQLEKSRLLSDRFSAERPKGSFSTLEIQRTEQGDSAMYLCASSFGGAFAGAFFGQGTRLTVV.

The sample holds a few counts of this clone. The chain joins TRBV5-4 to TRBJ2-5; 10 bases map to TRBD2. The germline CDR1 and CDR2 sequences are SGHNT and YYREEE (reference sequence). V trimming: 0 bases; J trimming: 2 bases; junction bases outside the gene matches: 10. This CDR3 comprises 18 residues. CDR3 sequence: CASSLASSGGASQETQYF. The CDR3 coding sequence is TGTGCCAGCAGCTTGGCGTCCAGCGGGGGGGCCAGTCAAGAGACCCAGTACTTC.

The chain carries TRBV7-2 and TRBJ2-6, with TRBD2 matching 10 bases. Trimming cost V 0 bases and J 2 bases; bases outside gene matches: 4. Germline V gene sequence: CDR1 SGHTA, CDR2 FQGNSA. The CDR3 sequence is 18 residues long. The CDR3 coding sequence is TGTGCCAGCAGCTTAGCGGCTAGCGGGGGCACTGGGGCCAACGTCCTGACTTTC. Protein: CASSLAASGGTGANVLTF. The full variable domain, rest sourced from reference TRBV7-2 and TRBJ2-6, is GAGVSQSPSNKVTEKGKDVELRCDPISGHTALYWYRQSLGQGLEFLIYFQGNSAPDKSGLPSDRFSAERTGGSVSTLTIQRTQQEDSAVYLCASSLAASGGTGANVLTFGAGSRLTVL.

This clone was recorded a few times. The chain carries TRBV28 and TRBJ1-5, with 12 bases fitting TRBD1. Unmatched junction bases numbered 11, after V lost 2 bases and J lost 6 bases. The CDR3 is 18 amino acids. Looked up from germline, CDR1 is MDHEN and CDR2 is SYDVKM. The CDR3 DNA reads TGTGCCAGCAGTTTACGCGCCGAGGGACAGGGGGCCCGTCAGCCCCAGCATTTT. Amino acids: CASSLRAEGQGARQPQHF.